This T cell receptor beta chain was profiled in a study of blood T cell repertoires in COVID-19 (dated by TCRdb to about 2020). For the study in its entirety: The collaborator samples originated in the United States, Italy and Spain and spanned the acute and convalescent phases of COVID-19. Deeply sampled blood TCRbeta repertoires from subjects exposed to, actively infected with, or recovered from COVID-19 were included in the dataset. The prospective study material was composed of cDNA or gDNA derived from T cells, B-cell-depleted T cells, or PBMCs. HLA class I and class II types, where available, came from metadata supplied by the sample provider rather than from assay-based typing. The sample metadata nearly always contained a de-identified subject ID, COVID-19 status, age in years and sex. A freely available public database, intended as a resource for researchers studying the immune response to SARS-CoV-2, is where the repertoires were released. The samples were drawn from the first 160 participants of the ongoing ImmuneRACE study and from over 950 subjects provided by 6 global collaborators.

The CDR3 holds 13 amino acids from the cysteine to the phenylalanine. Only the CDR3 DNA stays, 39 bases, in frame from base 1. V is trimmed back by 6 bases and J by 4 bases, and the junction contains 3 bases that no gene match accounts for. CDR1 KGHSH and CDR2 LQKENI are derived from the germline V gene. Whole blood was collected in K2EDTA tubes by collaborating institutions according to the institutions' own protocols. For TCRbeta analysis, collaborator samples were shipped as frozen whole blood, as isolated PBMCs, or as DNA extracted from either sample type. Here is what the overall study found, with its caveats: Clinical and demographic metadata were provided uncurated, with the amount varying by source and participant.

TCRbeta CDR3 regions were amplified from genomic DNA by means of the immunoSEQ Assay, a bias-controlled multiplex PCR. The original methods were these. Within the assay, amplification of reference gene primers was used to estimate how many nucleated cells each sample contained. To quantify the absolute abundance of each unique TCRbeta CDR3 rearrangement, sequence reads were collapsed and filtered. Productive Simpson clonality was computed per sample as the square root of Simpson's diversity index over productive rearrangements. Sourced from immuneACCESS, this table was stored by TCRdb with only in-frame sequences that have V and J called. A share of the clones is absent; for the studies checked, an unresolved V gene accounts for under half, and the remainder has no known explanation. That table is the source of V, J and clone size, and D and trimming were worked out from the DNA. The sample table records more than 110,000 clones; almost 85% of these occur just once. The ten largest clonotypes hold about 2.9% of the sample.

With regard to this clone: This clone's antigen is unknown. It has no much larger one-base neighbor in the sample; base qualities were not kept.

Input material: peripheral blood. The rearranged chain carries TRBV18 and TRBJ1-2, with 9 bases in between that match TRBD1. This receptor was taken from a man in his forties or fifties with acute or convalescent COVID-19. Here the CDR3 is given as CASSGTGSYGYTF. The sequenced DNA: TGTGCCAGCTCGGGGACAGGGAGCTATGGCTACACCTTC.